This TCR beta chain was obtained from a study of T cells in narcolepsy. About the research overall: Enrolled donors included narcolepsy type 1 or type 2 patients and healthy controls. Study-wide results and caveats: HCRT-specific and TRIB2-specific autoreactive clonotypes appeared among same-patient CSF and blood CD4+ clonotypes. No autoreactive T cell clone sequences appeared in some memory CD4+ repertoires. Blood of same and different patients, but not healthy controls, reportedly held recurring autoreactive clonotypes.

Using immunoSEQ multiplex PCR, the repertoire was profiled, and TCRdb retains in-frame clones only, with some absent. Of under 35,000 clones in the sample, under 85% were seen once. The V and J ends lost 2 bases and 0 bases respectively, with 5 bases between them. Germline-derived CDR1 and CDR2 are GTSNPN and SVGIG (reference sequence). The CDR3 has 13 residues. As concerns this clone: What it binds is not known.

This sequence joins TRBV30 and TRBJ1-5; D unclear. Sequenced input: CD45RA- memory CD4+ T cells from PBMCs. The clonotype originates from a human donor with narcolepsy. The CDR3 DNA is TGTGCCTGGAGTCCCAATAGCAATCAGCCCCAGCATTTT. Encoded protein: CAWSPNSNQPQHF.